Following are 14 T cell receptor beta chains from one sample sequenced in a study of CD8+ T cells in alopecia areata. Stated treatment: oral pan-JAK inhibitor, 5-10 mg twice daily. After isolation, RNA underwent reverse transcription to generate cDNA as the sequencing template. TCRdb's table, derived via immunoSEQ multiplex PCR, lists solely in-frame clones and lacks some. The sample consists of roughly 46,000 clones, about three fifths of them appearing once. Material: CD8+ T cells sorted from blood, obtained at week 4, from a patient treated with tofacitinib. The receptor source for this set is a human donor with alopecia areata.

This rearrangement joins TRBV6-7 to TRBJ2-1; a weak D match, TRBD1 (6 bases). TRBV6-7 qualifies as an ORF whose function is uncertain. The CDR3 runs to 15 residues. V was trimmed by 5 bases and J by 2 bases, leaving 13 bases between them. CDR3 bases: TGTGCCAGCAGTGATGGACAGCCTACCTACAATGAGCAGTTCTTC. This translates into CASSDGQPTYNEQFF.

The rearrangement uses TRBV9 and TRBJ1-2, with TRBD1 matching 10 bases. The V gene's germline CDR1 is SGDLS and CDR2 YYNGEE. The CDR3 runs to 17 residues. J was trimmed by 4 bases and V by 3 bases; bases with no gene match: 12. CDR3 bases: TGTGCCAGCAGCGAGGAAATCGCCGGGACAGGGGCCTATGGCTACACCTTC. Translated: CASSEEIAGTGAYGYTF.

This clone was observed a few times. V gene TRBV6-5 combines with J gene TRBJ2-1; 11 nucleotides align to TRBD2. The germline CDR1 and CDR2 sequences are MNHEY and SVGAGI. V gave up 5 bases and J gave up 5 bases; unmatched junction bases: 5. CDR3 size: 15 residues. For the CDR3, the DNA is TGTGCCAGCAGTGTTAGCGGGGGGGCCCACAATGAGCAGTTCTTC. Translating gives CASSVSGGAHNEQFF.

The J gene is TRBJ2-1, the V gene TRBV2, with unresolved D. Trimming took off 9 bases at V and 2 bases at J, with 5 bases between the two ends. Germline V CDR1 and CDR2: SNHLY, FYNNEI. This CDR3 is 11 amino acids long. The DNA for the CDR3 is TGTGCCAGTCTCCCCTACAATGAGCAGTTCTTC. Translation: CASLPYNEQFF. Full variable domain (remainder filled in from reference TRBV2 and TRBJ2-1): EPEVTQTPSHQVTQMGQEVILRCVPISNHLYFYWYRQILGQKVEFLVSFYNNEISEKSEIFDDQFSVERPDGSNFTLKIRSTKLEDSAMYFCASLPYNEQFFGPGTRLTVL.

V usage is TRBV7-2 and J usage is TRBJ2-3; 9 bases map to TRBD1. The CDR3 is 15 amino acids. Trimming at V came to 6 bases and at J to 6 bases, leaving 10 bases not matched to a gene. Germline V lookup: CDR1 SGHTA, CDR2 FQGNSA. Here the CDR3 reads CASSRRDREGDTQYF. The CDR3 DNA reads as TGTGCCAGCAGTCGCCGGGACAGGGAGGGCGATACGCAGTATTTT.

This clone was seen a handful of times. The chain carries TRBV29-1 and TRBJ2-7; D gene ambiguous. The CDR3 has 13 amino acids. Germline V gene sequence: CDR1 SQVTM, CDR2 ANQGSEA. Trimming took 0 bases from V and 3 from J, leaving 9 bases between them. CDR3 protein: CSVEEETFYEQYF. CDR3 DNA: TGCAGCGTTGAAGAAGAGACATTCTACGAGCAGTACTTC.

This clone was observed a handful of times. V and J are TRBV29-1 and TRBJ2-1; D gene unclear. Germline CDR1 is SQVTM and CDR2 is ANQGSEA. V lost 5 bases, J lost 4 bases, and 3 bases lay in between. This CDR3 spans 10 amino acids. The CDR3 loop reads CSVFYNEQFF. Written as DNA, the CDR3 is TGCAGCGTTTTTTACAATGAGCAGTTCTTC.

On this clone: The likely explanation is a read error, given a far larger clone one base away. V is TRBV7-2 and J is TRBJ2-7; D possibly matches TRBD1 or TRBD2 (5 bases each). Germline values: CDR1 SGHTA, CDR2 FQGNSA. There are 16 residues in the CDR3. Trimming pared 5 bases from V and 3 bases from J, leaving 20 bases between. CDR3 in amino acids: CASSQEHGTENYEQYF. CDR3 DNA sequence: TGTGCCAGCAGCCAAGAACATGGGACGGAAAACTACGAGCAGTACTTC.

Turning to this clone: The sample has other DNA sequences that encode this CDR3 too. The V and J genes are TRBV30 and TRBJ2-7; perhaps TRBD1 as D (5 bases). Per germline, CDR1 GTSNPN and CDR2 SVGIG (reference sequence). V gave up 0 bases and J gave up 3 bases, with 9 bases separating them. The CDR3 extends over 13 amino acids. CDR3: CAWSVGQGYEQYF. In DNA, the CDR3 is TGTGCCTGGAGTGTTGGGCAGGGCTACGAGCAGTACTTC.

The chain recombines TRBV15 with TRBJ2-5; maybe TRBD1 (5 bases). Trimming cost V 8 bases and J 3 bases, with 16 bases left between them. CDR3 size: 14 residues. The germline CDR1 and CDR2 sequences are LNHNV and YYDKDF (reference sequence). The CDR3 nucleotides read TGTGCCACCTCCCCAGGGTTGAATGAAGAGACCCAGTACTTC. Encoded protein: CATSPGLNEETQYF.

The chain recombines TRBV2 with TRBJ2-7, with D tentatively TRBD2 (5 bases). Germline V gene sequence: CDR1 SNHLY, CDR2 FYNNEI. Trimming stripped 5 bases from V and 0 bases from J, with 8 bases between. CDR3 length: 13 amino acids. The CDR3 DNA reads as TGTGCCAGCAGTTTAGGGAGCTCCTACGAGCAGTACTTC. Translating it yields CASSLGSSYEQYF. Full variable domain (rest looked up from reference TRBV2 and TRBJ2-7): EPEVTQTPSHQVTQMGQEVILRCVPISNHLYFYWYRQILGQKVEFLVSFYNNEISEKSEIFDDQFSVERPDGSNFTLKIRSTKLEDSAMYFCASSLGSSYEQYFGPGTRLTVT.

This clone has a single count. The chain links TRBV27 to TRBJ1-2; D is uncertain. Germline assignment: CDR1 MNHEY and CDR2 SMNVEV (reference sequence). This CDR3 spans 15 amino acids. The V and J ends lost 5 bases and 6 bases respectively, with 19 bases between them. CDR3 amino acids: CASSPHLGAPNGYTF. CDR3 nucleotides: TGTGCCAGCAGTCCCCATTTGGGCGCGCCGAATGGCTACACCTTC.

The chain uses TRBV21-1 and TRBJ1-5. TRBV21-1 is listed as a pseudogene. This CDR3 is built from 14 residues. The CDR3, as DNA: TGTGCCAGCTCCGAAGGAGTCAGCAATCAGCCCCAGCATTTT. It encodes CASSEGVSNQPQHF.

The chain links TRBV4-3 to TRBJ1-1, with D uncertain. The CDR3 extends over 13 amino acids. Germline CDR1 reads LGHNA; CDR2 reads YSLEER. The V end was cut by 0 bases, the J end by 0 bases, with 2 bases between. The CDR3 loop is CASSQDLNTEAFF. CDR3 nucleotides: TGCGCCAGCAGCCAAGATCTGAACACTGAAGCTTTCTTT.